What follows is one TCR beta chain and its context. As yet, its antigen is unknown. An end of the junction differs from the germline gene, which may be a read error. The 5'RACE template-switching step produced TCR cDNA and added a universal primer site and UMIs. TCRdb re-called the 5' RACE reads with MiXCR, one entry per CDR3 protein. The profile covers some 300,000 distinct CDR3 sequences, with 8.1% appearing a single time and roughly a sixth taken by the ten largest. Germline V CDR1 and CDR2: SSHAT, FNYEAQ (reference sequence). This CDR3 spans 16 amino acids. These data originate in a study of T cells after yellow fever vaccination. Study information: The SMART-Seq v4 Ultra Low Input method served to prepare the low-cell-number fractions.

General observations from the study: Post-booster repertoires again held most primary-vaccination clones (approximately 96% CD4, roughly 89% CD8). The secondary response was weaker but peaked faster, day 5 versus 15.

The V gene is TRBV7-7, the J gene TRBJ2-3; 8 bases are a match to TRBD2. This TCR was recovered from a young man who received the YFV17D yellow fever vaccine. The sample here was PBMCs, taken 45 days after the first yellow fever vaccination. The CDR3 DNA reads as TGTGCTAGCAGCCCGATGGCGGGGGGTCGGACAGATACGCAGTATTTT. It encodes CASSPMAGGRTDTQYF.